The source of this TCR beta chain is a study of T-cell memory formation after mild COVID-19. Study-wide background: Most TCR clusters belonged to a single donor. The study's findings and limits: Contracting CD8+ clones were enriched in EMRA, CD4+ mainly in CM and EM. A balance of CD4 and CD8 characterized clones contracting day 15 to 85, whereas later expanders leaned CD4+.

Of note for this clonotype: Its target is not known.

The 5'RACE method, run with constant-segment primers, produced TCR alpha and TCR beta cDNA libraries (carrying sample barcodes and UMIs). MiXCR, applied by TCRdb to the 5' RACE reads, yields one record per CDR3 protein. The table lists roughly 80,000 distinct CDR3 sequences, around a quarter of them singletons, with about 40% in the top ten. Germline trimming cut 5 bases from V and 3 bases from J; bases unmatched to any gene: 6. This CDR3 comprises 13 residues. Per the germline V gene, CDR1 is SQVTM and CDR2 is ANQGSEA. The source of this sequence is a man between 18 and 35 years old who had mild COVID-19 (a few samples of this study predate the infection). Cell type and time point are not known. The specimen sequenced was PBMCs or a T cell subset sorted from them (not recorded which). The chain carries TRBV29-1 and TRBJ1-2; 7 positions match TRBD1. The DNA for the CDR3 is TGCAGCGTTCTTAACAGGGGTGACTATGGCTACACCTTC. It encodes CSVLNRGDYGYTF.